This TCR beta chain was sequenced in a study of blood T cell repertoires in COVID-19 (dated by TCRdb to about 2020). Background on the whole study: Samples from collaborators originated in the United States, Italy and Spain and spanned both the acute and convalescent phases of COVID-19. Samples came from the ongoing ImmuneRACE study (first 160 participants) plus 1,254 subjects from 6 global collaborators. Where HLA class I and class II types were available, the types were taken from metadata supplied by the sample provider, not from assay-based typing. The repertoires were released in a freely available public database intended as a resource for research on the immune response to SARS-CoV-2. The sample metadata nearly always contained a de-identified subject ID, COVID-19 status, age in years and sex. The prospective study material was composed of cDNA or gDNA derived from T cells, B-cell-depleted T cells, or PBMCs. Subjects who had been exposed to COVID-19, were actively infected with it, or had recovered from it provided the deeply sampled blood TCRbeta repertoires that made up the dataset.

On this clone itself: Its recognized antigen is unknown. The sample holds no much larger clone one base away, and base qualities are not on file.

Collaborating institutions collected whole blood in K2EDTA tubes following their own protocols. For TCRbeta analysis, collaborators shipped samples as frozen whole blood, isolated PBMCs, or DNA extracted from either of those sample types. TCRbeta CDR3 regions were amplified from genomic DNA using the immunoSEQ Assay, a bias-controlled multiplex PCR. Processing in the source paper ran as follows. The number of nucleated cells in each sample was estimated from the amplification of reference gene primers within the assay. To quantify the absolute abundance of each unique TCRbeta CDR3 rearrangement, sequence reads were collapsed and filtered. For each sample, productive Simpson clonality was calculated as the square root of Simpson's diversity index across productive rearrangements. The clones in this table, taken by TCRdb from immuneACCESS, are in-frame only. Not every clone is retained; where verified, under half of the shortfall comes from an unresolved V gene, and the cause of the rest is unknown. The DNA gave D and trimming, while V, J and clone size come from that table. The sample yields about 170,000 clones; approximately 81% were counted once. The top ten clones comprise over 9.5% of the sample.

V loses 0 bases of germline sequence and J loses 4 bases, and the interval between the two ends is 8 bases. Taken from cysteine to phenylalanine, the CDR3 has 15 residues. This entry keeps only the CDR3 DNA: 45 bases, framed from base 1. According to the germline V gene, CDR1 reads SGHDT and CDR2 reads YYEEEE. Overall results and qualifications from the work: How much clinical and demographic metadata was included differed by source and by participant, and the metadata was provided uncurated.

The chain links TRBV5-6 with TRBJ1-6; the D gene remains uncertain. The sequencing input was peripheral blood. This TCR derives from a woman older than 75 with active or convalescent COVID-19. The CDR3 reads CASSLDPGYNSPLHF. The DNA sequence is given as TGTGCCAGCAGCTTGGACCCCGGTTATAATTCACCCCTCCACTTT.